The rows below give T cell receptor beta chains drawn from one sample of a study of identical twins. Each CDR3 protein is one row after TCRdb ran MiXCR on the 5' RACE reads. The table shows about 520,000 distinct CDR3 sequences, with approximately 22% occurring only once. This same sample was also part of a study on T cells expressing NK-cell markers.

Material for sequencing was CD4+ T cells sorted from blood. The receptors were sampled from a woman under 30 in good health. The CDR3 runs from the conserved cysteine through the conserved F or W. The D gene is left open where the match is weak. Rows give clone size only sometimes, using once, few, many, or a class for an expanded clone.

D,J,size,V,CDR3,DNA
TRBD2,TRBJ2-1,many,TRBV20-1,CSASRLAGSHNEQFF,TGCAGTGCTAGCAGACTAGCGGGTAGTCACAATGAGCAGTTCTTC
TRBD2,TRBJ2-7,many,TRBV29-1,CSVQRELSYEQYF,TGCAGCGTACAGCGGGAGTTATCCTACGAGCAGTACTTC
NA,TRBJ1-1,few,TRBV7-2,CASSSEGLWGSEAFF,TGTGCCAGCAGCTCGGAGGGGTTGTGGGGATCTGAAGCTTTCTTT
NA,TRBJ1-1,NA,TRBV3-1,CASRHRGTGWNTEAFF,TGTGCCAGCAGACATAGGGGAACGGGGTGGAACACTGAAGCTTTCTTT
TRBD2,TRBJ2-3,few,TRBV7-2,CASSLGSGGRTDTQYF,TGTGCCAGCAGCTTAGGTAGCGGGGGACGCACAGATACGCAGTATTTT
TRBD1,TRBJ2-1,few,TRBV7-2,CASSLTGQGSIHEQFF,TGTGCCAGCAGCTTAACGGGACAGGGGTCAATCCATGAGCAGTTCTTC
NA,TRBJ2-1,few,TRBV7-6,CASSLFRGGYNEQFF,TGTGCCAGCAGCTTATTCAGGGGTGGCTACAATGAGCAGTTCTTC
NA,TRBJ1-2,few,TRBV20-1,CSAVPPEGSGGYTF,TGCAGTGCAGTCCCGCCCGAGGGGAGTGGAGGCTACACCTTC
NA,TRBJ2-2,few,TRBV12-3/TRBV12-4,CASNLALKNTGELFF,TGTGCCAGCAACCTGGCGCTGAAAAACACCGGGGAGCTGTTTTTT
NA,TRBJ2-1,NA,TRBV7-2,CASSPMEGSYNEQFF,TGTGCCAGCAGCCCGATGGAGGGATCCTACAATGAGCAGTTCTTC
NA,TRBJ1-1,few,TRBV5-1,CASSLDFDTEAFF,TGCGCCAGCAGCTTGGATTTTGACACTGAAGCTTTCTTT
NA,TRBJ2-5,NA,TRBV5-1,CASSLGGRQETQYF,TGCGCCAGCAGCTTGGGGGGCCGTCAAGAGACCCAGTACTTC
NA,TRBJ2-7,NA,TRBV6-5,CASSYSPGSHEQYF,TGTGCCAGCAGTTACAGCCCGGGGTCCCACGAGCAGTACTTC